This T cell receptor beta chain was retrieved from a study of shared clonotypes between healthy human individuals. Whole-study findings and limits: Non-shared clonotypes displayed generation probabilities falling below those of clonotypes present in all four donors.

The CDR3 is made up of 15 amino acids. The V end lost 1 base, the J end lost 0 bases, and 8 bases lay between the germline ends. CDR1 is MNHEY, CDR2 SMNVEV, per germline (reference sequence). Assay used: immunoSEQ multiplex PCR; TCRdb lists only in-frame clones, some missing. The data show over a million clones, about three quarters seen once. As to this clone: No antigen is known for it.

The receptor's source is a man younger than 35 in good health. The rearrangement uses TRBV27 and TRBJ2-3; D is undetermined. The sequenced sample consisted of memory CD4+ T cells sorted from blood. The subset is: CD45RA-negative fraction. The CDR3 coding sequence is TGTGCCAGCAGTTTATGGGCAAGCAGCACAGATACGCAGTATTTT. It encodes CASSLWASSTDTQYF.